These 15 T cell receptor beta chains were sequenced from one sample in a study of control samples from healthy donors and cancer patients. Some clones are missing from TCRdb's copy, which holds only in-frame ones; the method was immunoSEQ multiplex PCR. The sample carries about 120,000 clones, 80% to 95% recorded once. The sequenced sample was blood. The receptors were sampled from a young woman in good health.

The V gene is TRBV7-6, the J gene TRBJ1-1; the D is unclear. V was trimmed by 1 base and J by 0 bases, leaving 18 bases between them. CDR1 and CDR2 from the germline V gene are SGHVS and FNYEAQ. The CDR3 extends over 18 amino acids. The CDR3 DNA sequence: TGTGCCAGCAGCTTAGTGGCGGGTGTGCGCCTCATGAACACTGAAGCTTTCTTT. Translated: CASSLVAGVRLMNTEAFF.

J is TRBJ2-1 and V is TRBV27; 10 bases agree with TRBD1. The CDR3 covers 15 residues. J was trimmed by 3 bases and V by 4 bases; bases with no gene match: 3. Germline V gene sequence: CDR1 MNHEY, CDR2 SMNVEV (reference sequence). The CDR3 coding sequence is TGTGCCAGCAGTTCGAGGACAGGGGGCTACAATGAGCAGTTCTTC. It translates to CASSSRTGGYNEQFF.

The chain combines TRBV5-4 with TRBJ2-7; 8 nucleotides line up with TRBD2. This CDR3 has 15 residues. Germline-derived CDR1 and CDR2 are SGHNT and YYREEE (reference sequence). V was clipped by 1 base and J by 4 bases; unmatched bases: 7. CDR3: CASSLLSGGSYEQYF. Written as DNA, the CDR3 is TGTGCCAGCAGCTTGCTGAGCGGGGGCTCATACGAGCAGTACTTC.

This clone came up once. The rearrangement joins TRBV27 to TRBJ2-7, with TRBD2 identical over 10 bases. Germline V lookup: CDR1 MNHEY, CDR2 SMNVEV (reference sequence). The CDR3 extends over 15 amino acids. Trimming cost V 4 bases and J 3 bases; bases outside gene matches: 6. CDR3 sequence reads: CASSYASGGYYEQYF. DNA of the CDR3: TGTGCCAGCAGTTATGCTAGCGGGGGTTACTACGAGCAGTACTTC.

This chain's CDR3 is CASSYAWQGAATEAFF. CDR3 bases: TGTGCCAGCAGTTACGCCTGGCAGGGGGCGGCGACTGAAGCTTTCTTT. The chain combines TRBV6-5 with TRBJ1-1; TRBD1 matches at 8 bases. V trimming: 2 bases; J trimming: 5 bases; junction bases outside the gene matches: 10. The CDR3 spans 16 residues. Germline values: CDR1 MNHEY, CDR2 SVGAGI.

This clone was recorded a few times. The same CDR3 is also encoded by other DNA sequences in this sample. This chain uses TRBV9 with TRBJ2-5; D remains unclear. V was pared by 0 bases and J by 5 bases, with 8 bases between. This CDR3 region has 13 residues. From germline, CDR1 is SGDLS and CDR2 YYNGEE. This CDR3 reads CASSVGQSETQYF. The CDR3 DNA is TGTGCCAGCAGCGTAGGGCAGTCCGAGACCCAGTACTTC.

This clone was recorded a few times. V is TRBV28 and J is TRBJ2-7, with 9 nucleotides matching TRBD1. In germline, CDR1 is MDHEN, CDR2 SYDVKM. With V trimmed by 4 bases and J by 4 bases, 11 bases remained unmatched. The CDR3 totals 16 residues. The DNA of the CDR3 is TGTGCCAGCAGTTCCAAAATGGGACAGGGAATTTACGAGCAGTACTTC. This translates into CASSSKMGQGIYEQYF.

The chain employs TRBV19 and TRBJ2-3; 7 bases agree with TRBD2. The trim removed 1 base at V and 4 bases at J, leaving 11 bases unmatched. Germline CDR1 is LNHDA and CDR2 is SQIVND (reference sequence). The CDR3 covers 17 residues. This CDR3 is CASSIAVGAGNSDTQYF. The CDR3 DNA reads TGTGCCAGTAGTATAGCGGTCGGAGCGGGAAACTCAGATACGCAGTATTTT. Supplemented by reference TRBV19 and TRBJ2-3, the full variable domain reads DGGITQSPKYLFRKEGQNVTLSCEQNLNHDAMYWYRQDPGQGLRLIYYSQIVNDFQKGDIAEGYSVSREKKESFPLTVTSAQKNPTAFYLCASSIAVGAGNSDTQYFGPGTRLTVL.

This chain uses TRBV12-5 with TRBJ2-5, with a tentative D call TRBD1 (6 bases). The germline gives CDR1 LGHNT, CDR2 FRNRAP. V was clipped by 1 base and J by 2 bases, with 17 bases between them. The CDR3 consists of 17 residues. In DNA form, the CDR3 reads TGTGCTAGTGGTTTGGCAACAGACCGGGACATACAAGAGACCCAGTACTTC. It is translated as CASGLATDRDIQETQYF.

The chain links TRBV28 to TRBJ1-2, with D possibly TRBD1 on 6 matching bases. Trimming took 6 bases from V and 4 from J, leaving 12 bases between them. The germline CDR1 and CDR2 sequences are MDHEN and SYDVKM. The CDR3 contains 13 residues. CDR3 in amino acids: CASRNDRPYGYTF. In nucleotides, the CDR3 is TGTGCCAGCAGAAACGACAGGCCCTATGGCTACACCTTC.

CDR3 loop: CASSPDRVYGYTF. CDR3 nucleotide sequence: TGTGCCAGCAGCCCAGACAGGGTATATGGCTACACCTTC. The V gene is TRBV12-3 or TRBV12-4, the J gene TRBJ1-2; 7 bases map to TRBD1. V was pared by 6 bases and J by 5 bases, with 6 bases of the junction left unmatched. This CDR3 comprises 13 residues.

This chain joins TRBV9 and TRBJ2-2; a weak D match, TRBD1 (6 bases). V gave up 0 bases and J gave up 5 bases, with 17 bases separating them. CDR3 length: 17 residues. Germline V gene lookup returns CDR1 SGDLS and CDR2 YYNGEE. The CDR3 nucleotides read TGTGCCAGCAGCGTAGAAGCGCAGGGGCATGGGACCGGGGAGCTGTTTTTT. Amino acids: CASSVEAQGHGTGELFF.

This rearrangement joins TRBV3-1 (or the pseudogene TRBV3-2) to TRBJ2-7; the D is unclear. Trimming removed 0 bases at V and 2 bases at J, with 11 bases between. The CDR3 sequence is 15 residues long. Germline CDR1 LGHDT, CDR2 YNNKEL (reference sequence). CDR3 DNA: TGTGCCAGCAGCCAAGAAAATCACCCCACCTACGAGCAGTACTTC. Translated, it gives CASSQENHPTYEQYF.

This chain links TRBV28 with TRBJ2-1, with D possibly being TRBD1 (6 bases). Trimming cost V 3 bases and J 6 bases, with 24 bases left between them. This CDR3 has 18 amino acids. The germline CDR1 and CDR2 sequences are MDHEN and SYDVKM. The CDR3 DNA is TGTGCCAGCAGTTTTGGGGAACCCCAGGGTAAGGACAGCAATGAGCAGTTCTTC. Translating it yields CASSFGEPQGKDSNEQFF.

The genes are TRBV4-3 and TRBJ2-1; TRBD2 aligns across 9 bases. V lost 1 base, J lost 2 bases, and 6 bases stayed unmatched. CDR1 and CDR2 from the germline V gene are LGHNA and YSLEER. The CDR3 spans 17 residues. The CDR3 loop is CASSQGRAGGTYNEQFF. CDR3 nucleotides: TGCGCCAGCAGCCAAGGACGAGCGGGAGGAACCTACAATGAGCAGTTCTTC.